This T cell receptor beta chain was obtained from a study of T cell repertoires in cytomegalovirus infection. V was clipped by 6 bases and J by 4 bases, with 18 bases between them. The germline V gene encodes CDR1 LNHDA and CDR2 SQIVND (reference sequence). The CDR3 extends over 16 amino acids. This clonotype was detected a few times. TCRdb re-analysed the reads in MiXCR, keeping a single row per CDR3 protein. Among 450,000 to 550,000 distinct CDR3 sequences listed, 15% to 20% were seen once. Sequencing was performed on CD8+ T cells from PBMCs. This sequence joins TRBV19 and TRBJ2-2, with TRBD1 as a possible D gene (6 bases). The TCR sequence derives from a human donor in good health (CMV status not recorded). Some clones in this sample may be carry-over from other donors' samples. For the CDR3, the DNA is TGTGCCAGTAGGTACGGGACATCCTACGGCACCGGGGAGCTGTTTTTT. Translation gives CASRYGTSYGTGELFF.